The clone carrying this TCR beta chain was observed many times. No antigen is known for it. Hyperthyroidism was newly diagnosed in patients aged 18 to 65 (duration under 2 months). RNA transcripts provided the source from which TCR beta CDR3 regions were amplified. Initially, a first-round RT-PCR of the TCR CDR3 employed the HTBI primer set. A single record per CDR3 protein comes from TCRdb applying MiXCR to the multiplex PCR reads. Here the sample spans about 380,000 distinct CDR3 sequences, about 15% being singletons. The data belong to a study of T cells in Graves' hyperthyroidism and ophthalmopathy. Overall study context: The blood sample was taken at first diagnosis, before treatment began. General study results and limits: Also found in blood were most expanded thyroid clonotypes above 0.001.

Germline CDR1 is DFQATT and CDR2 is SNEGSKA (reference sequence). The germline V and J ends were trimmed by 1 base and 10 bases, with 13 bases remaining between them. CDR3 size: 13 residues. The clonotype comes from a woman in her sixties or seventies with Graves' hyperthyroidism. The V gene is TRBV20-1, the J gene TRBJ1-4; D is possibly TRBD1 (5 bases). Material: blood. This CDR3 reads CSARAGTHRKLFF. CDR3 in DNA: TGCAGTGCTAGAGCGGGGACCCATAGAAAACTGTTTTTT.